Listed below are T cell receptor beta chains from one sample, sequenced in a study of T cells in Graves' hyperthyroidism and ophthalmopathy. In TCRdb, the multiplex PCR reads were re-called with MiXCR into one record per CDR3 protein. The table shows approximately 490,000 distinct CDR3 sequences, with approximately 23% occurring only once. The source material was blood. Every receptor here comes from a woman aged 70 to 79 with Graves' ophthalmopathy. The CDR3 runs from the conserved cysteine through the conserved F or W. D genes are given only for firm matches. Size is omitted from some rows. Given values are once, few, many or a class for expanded clones.

CDR3: CASSQDLGSLFHEQYF
DNA: TGCGCCAGCAGCCAAGATCTCGGGAGCCTCTTCCACGAGCAGTACTTC
D: -
V: TRBV4-1
J: TRBJ2-7
length: 16
size: -

CDR3: CASSMQGRGTYNEQFF
DNA: TGTGCCAGCAGTATGCAGGGGCGGGGAACCTACAATGAGCAGTTCTTC
D: -
V: TRBV6-1
J: TRBJ2-1
length: 16
size: few

CDR3: CASSSGTSRTGELFF
DNA: TGTGCCAGCAGTTCCGGGACTAGCCGCACCGGGGAGCTGTTTTTT
D: TRBD2
V: TRBV6-1
J: TRBJ2-2
length: 15
size: few

CDR3: CATSDFGKNYGYTF
DNA: TGTGCCACCAGTGATTTTGGCAAAAACTATGGCTACACCTTC
D: -
V: TRBV24-1
J: TRBJ1-2
length: 14
size: few

CDR3: CASSLHATNEKLFF
DNA: TGTGCCAGCAGCTTACATGCAACTAATGAAAAACTGTTTTTT
D: -
V: TRBV7-2
J: TRBJ1-4
length: 14
size: -

CDR3: CASSLTGGNQPQHF
DNA: TGTGCCAGCAGCTTGACAGGAGGAAATCAGCCCCAGCATTTT
D: -
V: TRBV12-3/TRBV12-4
J: TRBJ1-5
length: 14
size: many

CDR3: CASSLDPSRTIPKAFF
DNA: TGTGCCAGCAGCTTAGATCCCTCCCGGACAATCCCGAAAGCTTTCTTT
D: -
V: TRBV11-2
J: TRBJ1-1
length: 16
size: -

CDR3: CASGLGGHQPQHF
DNA: TGTGCTAGTGGTTTGGGGGGTCATCAGCCCCAGCATTTT
D: -
V: TRBV12-5
J: TRBJ1-5
length: 13
size: -

CDR3: CASSPTGLAGTYTQYF
DNA: TGTGCCAGCAGCCCCACGGGACTAGCGGGAACTTATACGCAGTATTTT
D: TRBD2
V: TRBV7-8
J: TRBJ2-3
length: 16
size: many

CDR3: CSVERGTGMDGCTF
DNA: TGCAGCGTTGAGAGGGGGACAGGGATGGATGGCTGCACCTTC
D: TRBD1
V: TRBV29-1
J: TRBJ1-2
length: 14
size: once

CDR3: CASSLSPDTQYF
DNA: TGTGCCAGCAGTTTGTCGCCTGATACGCAGTATTTT
D: -
V: TRBV12-3/TRBV12-4
J: TRBJ2-3
length: 12
size: many

CDR3: CASSIRGDGQPQHF
DNA: TGTGCCAGTAGTATCAGGGGCGACGGTCAGCCCCAGCATTTT
D: -
V: TRBV19
J: TRBJ1-5
length: 14
size: -

CDR3: CASSLERGSSNQPQHF
DNA: TGCGCCAGCAGCTTGGAGAGGGGATCTTCCAATCAGCCCCAGCATTTT
D: -
V: TRBV5-1
J: TRBJ1-5
length: 16
size: -

CDR3: CASSLSDRECTF
DNA: TGTGCCAGCAGCTTATCCGACAGAGAATGCACCTTC
D: -
V: TRBV7-6
J: TRBJ1-2
length: 12
size: -

CDR3: CSARGEGVYNEQFF
DNA: TGCAGTGCTAGGGGGGAGGGGGTCTACAATGAGCAGTTCTTC
D: -
V: TRBV20-1
J: TRBJ2-1
length: 14
size: few

CDR3: CATSRPGANGYTF
DNA: TGTGCCACCAGTCGGCCAGGGGCCAATGGCTACACCTTC
D: -
V: TRBV24-1
J: TRBJ1-2
length: 13
size: few

CDR3: CASRVTGIGNQPQHF
DNA: TGTGCCAGCAGGGTGACAGGGATTGGCAATCAGCCCCAGCATTTT
D: TRBD1
V: TRBV6-1
J: TRBJ1-5
length: 15
size: many

CDR3: CASSRSRQDNEKLFF
DNA: TGTGCCAGCAGTAGGTCGAGACAGGACAATGAAAAACTGTTTTTT
D: -
V: TRBV12-3/TRBV12-4
J: TRBJ1-4
length: 15
size: -

CDR3: CASALTGSYEQYF
DNA: TGTGCTAGTGCCTTGACAGGATCCTACGAGCAGTACTTC
D: -
V: TRBV12-5
J: TRBJ2-7
length: 13
size: -

CDR3: CASSDSLSTEAFF
DNA: TGTGCCAGCAGTGACTCATTGAGTACTGAAGCTTTCTTT
D: -
V: TRBV6-4
J: TRBJ1-1
length: 13
size: many

CDR3: CASSQVGGARYGYTF
DNA: TGTGCCAGCAGCCAAGTAGGAGGGGCGAGGTATGGCTACACCTTC
D: -
V: TRBV3-1
J: TRBJ1-2
length: 15
size: few

CDR3: CASSPWPDTQYF
DNA: TGTGCCAGCAGCCCGTGGCCCGATACGCAGTATTTT
D: -
V: TRBV7-2
J: TRBJ2-3
length: 12
size: -

CDR3: CASNRDSWTEAFF
DNA: TGTGCCAGCAATCGGGACAGTTGGACTGAAGCTTTCTTT
D: TRBD1
V: TRBV6-1
J: TRBJ1-1
length: 13
size: -

CDR3: CASSLSGAGSEKLFF
DNA: TGTGCCAGCAGCTTAAGTGGGGCGGGAAGTGAAAAACTGTTTTTT
D: -
V: TRBV7-2
J: TRBJ1-4
length: 15
size: -

CDR3: CASSLGQQTNTEAFF
DNA: TGTGCCAGTAGTCTGGGACAGCAAACGAACACTGAAGCTTTCTTT
D: TRBD1
V: TRBV19
J: TRBJ1-1
length: 15
size: few

CDR3: CATSWTGGTDAQYF
DNA: TGTGCCACCAGCTGGACAGGGGGAACAGATGCGCAGTATTTT
D: TRBD1
V: TRBV24-1
J: TRBJ2-3
length: 14
size: -

CDR3: CASSYSSGRANEQFF
DNA: TGTGCCAGCAGTTATAGTAGCGGGAGGGCCAATGAGCAGTTCTTC
D: TRBD2
V: TRBV6-2/TRBV6-3
J: TRBJ2-1
length: 15
size: -

CDR3: CASSFVRATGRGNQPQHF
DNA: TGTGCCAGCAGTTTTGTGAGGGCGACCGGGCGTGGCAATCAGCCCCAGCATTTT
D: -
V: TRBV28
J: TRBJ1-5
length: 18
size: few

CDR3: CASSGRDRGEQYF
DNA: TGTGCCAGTAGTGGCCGGGACAGGGGCGAGCAGTACTTC
D: TRBD1
V: TRBV19
J: TRBJ2-7
length: 13
size: -

CDR3: CSVSNSIQPQHF
DNA: TGCAGCGTAAGCAACTCCATTCAGCCCCAGCATTTT
D: -
V: TRBV29-1
J: TRBJ1-5
length: 12
size: few

CDR3: CASSGGWVHTEAFF
DNA: TGCGCCAGCAGCGGGGGTTGGGTGCACACTGAAGCTTTCTTT
D: -
V: TRBV5-1
J: TRBJ1-1
length: 14
size: -

CDR3: CASSYGEVNTEAFF
DNA: TGTGCCAGCAGTTACGGCGAAGTGAACACTGAAGCTTTCTTT
D: -
V: TRBV28
J: TRBJ1-1
length: 14
size: many

CDR3: CSARDLPTDTQYF
DNA: TGCAGTGCTAGAGATCTCCCCACAGATACGCAGTATTTT
D: -
V: TRBV20-1
J: TRBJ2-3
length: 13
size: -

CDR3: CASSVTGVLADTQYF
DNA: TGTGCCAGTAGTGTGACAGGGGTTCTGGCAGATACGCAGTATTTT
D: TRBD1
V: TRBV19
J: TRBJ2-3
length: 15
size: -

CDR3: CSARDFGSGYEQYF
DNA: TGCAGTGCTAGAGATTTTGGGTCTGGCTACGAGCAGTACTTC
D: -
V: TRBV20-1
J: TRBJ2-7
length: 14
size: -

CDR3: CAGHRPNTEAFF
DNA: TGTGCCGGACACCGGCCGAACACTGAAGCTTTCTTT
D: -
V: TRBV30
J: TRBJ1-1
length: 12
size: many

CDR3: CASSPPGYYEQYF
DNA: TGTGCCAGCAGTCCACCAGGTTACTACGAGCAGTACTTC
D: -
V: TRBV28
J: TRBJ2-7
length: 13
size: many

CDR3: CAWSGFSGSGELFF
DNA: TGTGCCTGGAGCGGTTTTAGCGGGAGTGGGGAGCTGTTTTTT
D: TRBD2
V: TRBV30
J: TRBJ2-2
length: 14
size: few

CDR3: CASSLATSGIDEQFF
DNA: TGCGCCAGCAGCTTGGCCACTAGCGGGATCGATGAGCAGTTCTTC
D: TRBD2
V: TRBV5-1
J: TRBJ2-1
length: 15
size: few

CDR3: CASSYSRTGGVETQYF
DNA: TGTGCCAGCAGTTACTCCCGGACAGGGGGCGTAGAGACCCAGTACTTC
D: TRBD1
V: TRBV6-6
J: TRBJ2-5
length: 16
size: -

CDR3: CASSPLGVSSYEQYF
DNA: TGCGCCAGCAGCCCACTTGGGGTCTCCTCCTACGAGCAGTACTTC
D: -
V: TRBV5-1
J: TRBJ2-7
length: 15
size: many

CDR3: CASSFSGSDYGYTF
DNA: TGTGCCAGCAGTTTTTCGGGGTCGGACTATGGCTACACCTTC
D: -
V: TRBV28
J: TRBJ1-2
length: 14
size: many

CDR3: CSARDDPTRGRSYNEQFF
DNA: TGCAGTGCTAGAGATGACCCCACCCGAGGGAGGTCGTACAATGAGCAGTTCTTC
D: -
V: TRBV20-1
J: TRBJ2-1
length: 18
size: few

CDR3: CASSLSRDFLAKNIQYF
DNA: TGTGCCAGCAGTCTAAGTAGGGATTTTCTAGCCAAAAACATTCAGTACTTC
D: -
V: TRBV12-3/TRBV12-4
J: TRBJ2-4
length: 17
size: -

CDR3: CASSRSTSGAYEQYF
DNA: TGCGCCAGCAGCCGATCGACTAGCGGGGCCTACGAGCAGTACTTC
D: TRBD2
V: TRBV28
J: TRBJ2-7
length: 15
size: -

CDR3: CAWSPGGVIAFF
DNA: TGTGCCTGGAGTCCCGGAGGGGTTATTGCTTTCTTT
D: -
V: TRBV30
J: TRBJ1-1
length: 12
size: few

CDR3: CASSVEGYRTDTQYF
DNA: TGTGCCAGCAGCGTAGAAGGATACCGCACAGATACGCAGTATTTT
D: -
V: TRBV9
J: TRBJ2-3
length: 15
size: -

CDR3: CASSPSTWINEQFF
DNA: TGCGCCAGCAGCCCCTCGACTTGGATCAATGAGCAGTTCTTC
D: -
V: TRBV4-3
J: TRBJ2-1
length: 14
size: -

CDR3: CASSLGPEKLFF
DNA: TGTGCCAGCAGCTTAGGCCCTGAAAAACTGTTTTTT
D: -
V: TRBV7-2
J: TRBJ1-4
length: 12
size: -

CDR3: CASRSQGVETQYF
DNA: TGTGCCAGCAGGAGCCAGGGGGTAGAGACCCAGTACTTC
D: TRBD1
V: TRBV7-9
J: TRBJ2-5
length: 13
size: few

CDR3: CATSQSYEQYF
DNA: TGTGCCACCAGCCAATCCTACGAGCAGTACTTC
D: -
V: TRBV6-2/TRBV6-3
J: TRBJ2-7
length: 11
size: -